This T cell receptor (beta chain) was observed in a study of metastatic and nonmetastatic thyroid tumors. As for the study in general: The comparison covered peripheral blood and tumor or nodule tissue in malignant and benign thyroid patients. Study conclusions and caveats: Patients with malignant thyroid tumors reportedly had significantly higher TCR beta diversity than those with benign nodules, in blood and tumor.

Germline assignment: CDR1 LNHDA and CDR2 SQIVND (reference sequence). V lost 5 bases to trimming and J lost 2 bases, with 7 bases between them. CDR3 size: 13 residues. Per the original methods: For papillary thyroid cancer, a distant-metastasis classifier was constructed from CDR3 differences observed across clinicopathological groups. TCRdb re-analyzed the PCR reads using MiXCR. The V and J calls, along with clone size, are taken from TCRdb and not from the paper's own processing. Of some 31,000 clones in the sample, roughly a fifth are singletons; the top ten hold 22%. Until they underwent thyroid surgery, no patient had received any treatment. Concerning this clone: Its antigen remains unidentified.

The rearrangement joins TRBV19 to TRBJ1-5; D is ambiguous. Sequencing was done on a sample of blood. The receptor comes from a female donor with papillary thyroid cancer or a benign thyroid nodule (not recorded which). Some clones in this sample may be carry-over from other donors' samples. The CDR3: CASSEWGNQPQHF. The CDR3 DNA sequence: TGTGCCAGTAGTGAGTGGGGCAATCAGCCCCAGCATTTT.